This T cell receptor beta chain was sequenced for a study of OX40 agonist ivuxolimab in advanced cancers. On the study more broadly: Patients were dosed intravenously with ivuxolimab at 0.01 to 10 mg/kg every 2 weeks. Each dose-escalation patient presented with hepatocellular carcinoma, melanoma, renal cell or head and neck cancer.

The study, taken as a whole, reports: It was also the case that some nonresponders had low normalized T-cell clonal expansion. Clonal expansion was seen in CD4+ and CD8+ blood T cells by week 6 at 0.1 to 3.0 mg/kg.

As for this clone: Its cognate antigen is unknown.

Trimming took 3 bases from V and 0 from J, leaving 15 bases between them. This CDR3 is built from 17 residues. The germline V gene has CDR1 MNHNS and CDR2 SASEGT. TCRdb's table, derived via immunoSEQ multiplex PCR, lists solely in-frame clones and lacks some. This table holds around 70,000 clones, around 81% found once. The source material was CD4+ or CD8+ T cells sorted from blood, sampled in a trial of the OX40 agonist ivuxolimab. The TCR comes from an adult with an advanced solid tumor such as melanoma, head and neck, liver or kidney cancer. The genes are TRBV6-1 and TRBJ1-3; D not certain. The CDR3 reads CASSDYGSPISGNTIYF. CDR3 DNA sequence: TGTGCCAGCAGTGATTACGGCAGTCCGATCTCTGGAAACACCATATATTTT.